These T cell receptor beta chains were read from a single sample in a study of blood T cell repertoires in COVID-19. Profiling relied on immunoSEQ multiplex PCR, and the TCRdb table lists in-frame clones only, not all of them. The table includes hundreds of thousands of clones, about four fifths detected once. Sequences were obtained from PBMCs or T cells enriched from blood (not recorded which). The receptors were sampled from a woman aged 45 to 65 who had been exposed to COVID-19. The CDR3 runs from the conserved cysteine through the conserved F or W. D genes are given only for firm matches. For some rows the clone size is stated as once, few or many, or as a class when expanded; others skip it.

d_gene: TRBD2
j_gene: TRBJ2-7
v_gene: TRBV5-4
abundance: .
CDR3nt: TGTGCCAGCAGCTCGCTAGCGGGGGGGAGGTACGAGCAGTACTTC
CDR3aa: CASSSLAGGRYEQYF

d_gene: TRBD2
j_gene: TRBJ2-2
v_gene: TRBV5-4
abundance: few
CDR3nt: TGTGCCAGCAGCTACGGGGGACTAGCGGCGGCCGGGGAGCTGTTTTTT
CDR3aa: CASSYGGLAAAGELFF

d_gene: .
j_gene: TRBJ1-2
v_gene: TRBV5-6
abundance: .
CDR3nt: TGTGCCAGCAGCTTAAGCCAGGGTTCCTATGGCTACACCTTC
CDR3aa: CASSLSQGSYGYTF

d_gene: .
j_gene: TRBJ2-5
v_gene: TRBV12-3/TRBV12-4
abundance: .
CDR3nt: TGTGCCAGCAGTCGGACTGGACAAGAGACCCAGTACTTC
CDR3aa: CASSRTGQETQYF

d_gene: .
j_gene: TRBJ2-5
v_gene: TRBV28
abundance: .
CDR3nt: TGTGCCAGCAGGCGGGGCTACCAAGAGACCCAGTACTTC
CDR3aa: CASRRGYQETQYF

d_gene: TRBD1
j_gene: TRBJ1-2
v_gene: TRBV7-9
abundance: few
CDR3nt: TGTGCCAGCAGCTTAGCGGGGACAGGGGGAGCTGGCTACACCTTC
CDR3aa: CASSLAGTGGAGYTF

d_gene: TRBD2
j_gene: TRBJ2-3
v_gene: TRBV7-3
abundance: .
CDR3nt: TGTGCCAGCAGTCGGACTAGCGGGCACAGCACAGATACGCAGTATTTT
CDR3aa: CASSRTSGHSTDTQYF

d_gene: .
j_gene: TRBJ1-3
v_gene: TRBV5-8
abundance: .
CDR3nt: TGTGCCAGCAGCTCGGGACTTACCCTCTCTGGAAACACCATATATTTT
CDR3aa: CASSSGLTLSGNTIYF

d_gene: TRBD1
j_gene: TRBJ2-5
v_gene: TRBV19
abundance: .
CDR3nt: TGTGCCAGTAGTCTCCGACAGGGTGCTGGGGAGACCCAGTACTTC
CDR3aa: CASSLRQGAGETQYF

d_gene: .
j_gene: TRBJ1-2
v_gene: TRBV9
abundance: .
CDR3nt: TGTGCCAGCAGCGGACGGGGGTTCTATGGCTACACCTTC
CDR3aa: CASSGRGFYGYTF

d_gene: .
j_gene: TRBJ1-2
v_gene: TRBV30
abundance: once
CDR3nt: TGTGCCTGGAGTGACAGGGCTCCTTATGGCTACACCTTC
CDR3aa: CAWSDRAPYGYTF

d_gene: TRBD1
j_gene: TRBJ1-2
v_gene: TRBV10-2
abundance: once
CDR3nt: TGCGCCAGCAGGCCGACAGGGGAGAGTGGCTACACCTTC
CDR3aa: CASRPTGESGYTF

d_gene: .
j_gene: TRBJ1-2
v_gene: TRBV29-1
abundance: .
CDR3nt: TGCAGCGTTGACATCCCAAACTATGGCTACACCTTC
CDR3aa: CSVDIPNYGYTF

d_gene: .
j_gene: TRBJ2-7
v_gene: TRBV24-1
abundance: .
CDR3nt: TGTGCCACCAGTGGGACTCAAATCTACGAGCAGTACTTC
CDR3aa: CATSGTQIYEQYF

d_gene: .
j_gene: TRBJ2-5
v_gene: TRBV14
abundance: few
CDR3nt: TGTGCCAGCAGCCAAGGGGCTAGAGGGGAGACCCAGTACTTC
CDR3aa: CASSQGARGETQYF

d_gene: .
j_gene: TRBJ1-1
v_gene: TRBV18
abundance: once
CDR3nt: TGTGCCAGCTCACCCCGGGAGCCTAACACTGAAGCTTTCTTT
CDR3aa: CASSPREPNTEAFF

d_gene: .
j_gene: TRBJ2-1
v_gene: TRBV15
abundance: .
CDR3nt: TGTGCCACCAGCGCGAATAGCGGCAGCTCCTACAATGAGCAGTTCTTC
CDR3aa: CATSANSGSSYNEQFF

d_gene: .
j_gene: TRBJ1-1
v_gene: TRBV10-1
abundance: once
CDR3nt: TGCGCCAGCAGTGCGGGACTCAACACTGAAGCTTTCTTT
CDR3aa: CASSAGLNTEAFF

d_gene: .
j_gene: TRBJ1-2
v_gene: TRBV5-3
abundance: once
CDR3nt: TGTGCCAGAAGCCTATATCTTACTAAGACTCGGGGGGTTATCTATGGCTACACCTTC
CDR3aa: CARSLYLTKTRGVIYGYTF

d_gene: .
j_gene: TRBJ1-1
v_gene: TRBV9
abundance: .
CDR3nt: TGTGCCAGCAGAGGGGACACGAACACTGAAGCTTTCTTT
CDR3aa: CASRGDTNTEAFF

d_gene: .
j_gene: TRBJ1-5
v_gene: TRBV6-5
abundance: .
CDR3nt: TGTGCCAGCAGACAGTATGATCAGCCCCAGCATTTT
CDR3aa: CASRQYDQPQHF

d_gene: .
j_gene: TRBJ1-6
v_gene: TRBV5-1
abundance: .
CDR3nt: TGCGCCAGCAGCGAGGGAGTCTCCTATAATTCACCCCTCCACTTT
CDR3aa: CASSEGVSYNSPLHF

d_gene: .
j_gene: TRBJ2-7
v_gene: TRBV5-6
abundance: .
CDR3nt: TGTGCCAGCAGCTTCGGACTCGGAGAGCAGTACTTC
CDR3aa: CASSFGLGEQYF

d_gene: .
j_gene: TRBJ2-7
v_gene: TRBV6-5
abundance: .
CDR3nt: TGTGCCAGCAGTTATAACAGGGCCTACGAGCAGTACTTC
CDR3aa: CASSYNRAYEQYF

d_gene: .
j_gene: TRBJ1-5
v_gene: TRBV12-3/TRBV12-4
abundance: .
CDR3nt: TGTGCCAGCAGTTATTCGGATCAGCCCCAGCATTTT
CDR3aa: CASSYSDQPQHF

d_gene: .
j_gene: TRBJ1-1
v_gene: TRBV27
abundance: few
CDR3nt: TGTGCCAGCAGTTTACCGCGTCCGGTAGCTTTCTTT
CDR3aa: CASSLPRPVAFF

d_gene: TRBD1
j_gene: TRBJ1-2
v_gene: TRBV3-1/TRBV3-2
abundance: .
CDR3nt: TGTGCCAGCAGCCGATCAACCACATTGTGGGGACAGGGGCGATATGGCTACACCTTC
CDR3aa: CASSRSTTLWGQGRYGYTF

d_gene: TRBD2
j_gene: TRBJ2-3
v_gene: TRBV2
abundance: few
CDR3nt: TGTGCCAGCAATAGCGGGGGGGCCTCAGATACGCAGTATTTT
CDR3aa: CASNSGGASDTQYF

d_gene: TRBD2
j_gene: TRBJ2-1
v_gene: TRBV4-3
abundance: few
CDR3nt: TGCGCCAGCAGCCAAGTTCGGTCTTTCAGCGGGGGATACAATGAGCAGTTCTTC
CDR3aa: CASSQVRSFSGGYNEQFF

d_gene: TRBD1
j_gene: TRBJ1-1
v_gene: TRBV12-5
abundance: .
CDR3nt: TGTGCTAGTGTACAGGGGGCGAACACTGAAGCTTTCTTT
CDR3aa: CASVQGANTEAFF

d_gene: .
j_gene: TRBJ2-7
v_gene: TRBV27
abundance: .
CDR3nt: TGTGCCAGCAGTCCGTGGCGCGGAGGGTACGAGCAGTACTTC
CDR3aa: CASSPWRGGYEQYF

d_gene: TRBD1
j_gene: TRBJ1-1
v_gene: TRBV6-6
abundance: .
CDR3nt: TGTGCCAGCAGTCAGACAGGGTCTGAAGCTTTCTTT
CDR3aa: CASSQTGSEAFF

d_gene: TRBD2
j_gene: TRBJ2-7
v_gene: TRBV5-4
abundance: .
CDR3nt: TGTGCCAGCAGCCCCCTAGCGGGAAGCTCCTACGAGCAGTACTTC
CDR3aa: CASSPLAGSSYEQYF

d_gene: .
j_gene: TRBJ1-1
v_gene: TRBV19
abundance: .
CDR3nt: TGTGCCAGTAGTACCTTTGTGGGACACACGAACACTGAAGCTTTCTTT
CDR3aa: CASSTFVGHTNTEAFF

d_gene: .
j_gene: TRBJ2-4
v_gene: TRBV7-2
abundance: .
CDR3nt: TGTGCCAGCAGCCGGGGGACGGCCAAAAACATTCAGTACTTC
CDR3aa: CASSRGTAKNIQYF

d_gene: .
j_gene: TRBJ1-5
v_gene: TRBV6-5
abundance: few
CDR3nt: TGTGCCAGCAGGAGATATAGCAATCAGCCCCAGCATTTT
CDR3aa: CASRRYSNQPQHF

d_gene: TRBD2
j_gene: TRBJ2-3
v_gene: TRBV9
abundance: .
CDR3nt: TGTGCCAGCAGCTTTATTAGCGGGGGCGGCACAGATACGCAGTATTTT
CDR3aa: CASSFISGGGTDTQYF

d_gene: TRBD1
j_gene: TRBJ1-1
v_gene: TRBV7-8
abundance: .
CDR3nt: TGTGCCAGCAGCAAGGGACAGGGGAAGAACACTGAAGCTTTCTTT
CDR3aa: CASSKGQGKNTEAFF

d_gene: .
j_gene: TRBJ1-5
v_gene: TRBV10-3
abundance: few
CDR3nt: TGTGCCATCAGTGAGGGAGGGGTTGATCAGCCCCAGCATTTT
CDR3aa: CAISEGGVDQPQHF

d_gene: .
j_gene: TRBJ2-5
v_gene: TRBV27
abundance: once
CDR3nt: TGTGCCAGCAAGGGTTTTACCAGGGGACGGGGAACCCAGTACTTC
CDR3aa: CASKGFTRGRGTQYF

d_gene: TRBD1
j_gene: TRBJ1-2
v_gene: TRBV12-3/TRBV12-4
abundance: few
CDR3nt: TGTGCCAGCAGTTCGACAGGGGCTGGCTACACCTTC
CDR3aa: CASSSTGAGYTF

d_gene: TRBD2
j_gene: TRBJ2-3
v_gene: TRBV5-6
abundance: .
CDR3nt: TGTGCCAGCAGCTTAAGGACTAGCGGGGGGACAGATACGCAGTATTTT
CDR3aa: CASSLRTSGGTDTQYF

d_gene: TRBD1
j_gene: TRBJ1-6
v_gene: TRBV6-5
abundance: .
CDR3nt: TGTGCCAGCACTAAGACAGGGCAGAATTCACCCCTCCACTTT
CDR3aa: CASTKTGQNSPLHF

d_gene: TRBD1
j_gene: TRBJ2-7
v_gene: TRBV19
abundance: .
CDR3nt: TGTGCCAGTAGTCCGCGGGACAGGGGATCCTACGAGCAGTACTTC
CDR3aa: CASSPRDRGSYEQYF

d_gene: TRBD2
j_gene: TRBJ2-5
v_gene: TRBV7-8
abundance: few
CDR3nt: TGTGCCAGCAGCCAGACTAGCGGGGGGGCCTGGGAGACCCAGTACTTC
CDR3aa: CASSQTSGGAWETQYF

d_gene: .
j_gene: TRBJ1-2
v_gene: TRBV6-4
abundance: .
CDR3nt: TGTGCCAGCAGTGATGGGGGGGTTCATGGCTACACCTTC
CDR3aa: CASSDGGVHGYTF

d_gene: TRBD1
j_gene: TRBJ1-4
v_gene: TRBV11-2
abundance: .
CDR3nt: TGTGCCAGCAGCTTGCGGGACAGGGTTGAGGAAAAACTGTTTTTT
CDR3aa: CASSLRDRVEEKLFF

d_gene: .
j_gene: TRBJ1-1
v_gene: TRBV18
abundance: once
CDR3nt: TGTGCCAGCTCACCATCGTCCACTGAAGCTTTCTTT
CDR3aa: CASSPSSTEAFF

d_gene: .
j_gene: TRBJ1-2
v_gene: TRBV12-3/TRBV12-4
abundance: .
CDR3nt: TGTGCCAGCCGACGGGGGGCGGGCTATGGCTACACCTTC
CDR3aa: CASRRGAGYGYTF

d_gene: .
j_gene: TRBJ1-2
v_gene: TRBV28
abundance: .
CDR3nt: TGTGCCAGCAGTTTATCGGGGTGGGGTCAAGGGTCCGGGGGCTACACCTTC
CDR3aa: CASSLSGWGQGSGGYTF